This entry is about one T cell receptor beta chain. This sample was included in a study of T cells after yellow fever vaccination. V lost 3 bases and J 5 bases, leaving 14 bases between the germline ends. Germline assignment: CDR1 SEHNR and CDR2 FQNEAQ (reference sequence). The CDR3 totals 14 residues. Via MiXCR, TCRdb re-called the 5' RACE reads, giving one row per CDR3 protein. Of some 400,000 distinct CDR3 sequences listed, roughly a sixth are singletons. This sequence joins TRBV7-9 and TRBJ2-7; a weak D match, TRBD2 (6 bases). The sequenced sample was PBMCs, obtained before the yellow fever booster vaccination. The clonotype was recovered from a man between 18 and 35 years old who received the YFV17D yellow fever vaccine. CDR3 region: CASSFGVPGDEQYF. Here the CDR3 DNA reads TGTGCCAGCAGCTTCGGGGTCCCGGGGGACGAGCAGTACTTC.